This T cell receptor beta chain was sequenced for a study of spatial heterogeneity in lung cancer. TCRdb re-called the 5' RACE reads with MiXCR, one entry per CDR3 protein. Counted here are about 2,300 distinct CDR3 sequences, 15% occurring once; the ten biggest clones make up around a quarter. Trimming stripped 2 bases from V and 4 bases from J, with 15 bases between. The CDR3 has 15 amino acids. Germline V gene data show CDR1 as MNHNS and CDR2 as SASEGT. Time point specified: sample taken at primary tumor resection. Sequencing was performed on normal lung tissue next to the tumor, taken at surgery. This TCR came from a male donor with early-stage non-small cell lung cancer. This chain joins TRBV6-1 and TRBJ2-7; perhaps D is TRBD1 or TRBD2 (6 bases each). The CDR3 nucleotides read TGTGCCAGCAGTGAATTGACCGGGGGCGAGTACGAGCAGTACTTC. Its protein is CASSELTGGEYEQYF.